The 21 T cell receptor beta chains in this list originate from one sample, sequenced in a study of beta chain features in type 1 diabetes. Study-level points and caveats: Within each of all four CD4+ subsets, Type 1 diabetes patients had TCRB CDR3s that were moderately but significantly shorter.

Their cognate antigens are unknown. cDNA synthesis used the whole RNA isolate, giving expressed TCRB sequences. TCRdb keeps only in-frame clones here, not all; method: immunoSEQ multiplex PCR. Among 600,000 to 700,000 clones listed, around 12% were seen once. The specimen was naive CD4+ T cells from blood. These receptors all come from a man aged 25-45 years with type 1 diabetes.

This clone was seen a few times. The rearrangement joins TRBV19 to TRBJ2-3; 9 bases fit TRBD2. Trimming at V came to 11 bases and at J to 4 bases, leaving 7 bases not matched to a gene. The CDR3 has 13 residues. The germline gives CDR1 LNHDA, CDR2 SQIVND (reference sequence). The CDR3 spells CASRTSEADTQYF. The CDR3, as DNA: TGTGCCTCCCGGACTAGCGAGGCAGATACGCAGTATTTT.

The sample holds a few counts of this clone. Within the sample, other DNA sequences also encode this same CDR3. This chain links TRBV7-2 with TRBJ1-6; D gene uncertain. The CDR3 is 12 residues long. Per the germline V gene, CDR1 is SGHTA and CDR2 is FQGNSA. Trimming stripped 5 bases from V and 4 bases from J, with 3 bases between. CDR3 in amino acids: CASSLYNSPLHF. CDR3 coding DNA: TGTGCCAGCAGCCTTTATAATTCACCCCTCCACTTT.

This chain uses TRBV2 with TRBJ2-5; D call uncertain. The CDR3 is 12 amino acids. The germline V gene encodes CDR1 SNHLY and CDR2 FYNNEI. V gave up 2 bases and J gave up 7 bases, with 8 bases separating them. The CDR3 DNA follows: TGTGCCAGCAGTGAAACCCCGGGGACCCAGTACTTC. This codes for CASSETPGTQYF.

This clone turned up a few times. This chain links TRBV11-3 with TRBJ2-1; maybe TRBD2 (6 bases). The CDR3 covers 12 residues. Germline lookup yields CDR1 SGHNT and CDR2 YENEEA. V was clipped by 6 bases and J by 9 bases, with 12 bases between them. CDR3 sequence (DNA): TGTGCCAGCAGTTTGGGGGGAAGTGAGCAGTTCTTC. This encodes CASSLGGSEQFF. Full variable domain (outside the CDR3, taken from reference TRBV11-3 and TRBJ2-1): EAGVVQSPRYKIIEKKQPVAFWCNPISGHNTLYWYLQNLGQGPELLIRYENEEAVDDSQLPKDRFSAERLKGVDSTLKIQPAELGDSAVYLCASSLGGSEQFFGPGTRLTVL.

This clone was found a few times. V usage is TRBV2 and J usage is TRBJ1-5; 8 bases are a match to TRBD1. Germline CDR1 is SNHLY and CDR2 is FYNNEI. The V gene end was trimmed by 0 bases and the J gene end by 2 bases; junction bases not matched to a gene: 9. CDR3 size: 18 residues. The CDR3 is CASSEARTGTGGNQPQHF. CDR3 DNA sequence: TGTGCCAGCAGTGAAGCGAGGACAGGGACCGGCGGCAATCAGCCCCAGCATTTT. Full variable domain (missing parts from reference TRBV2 and TRBJ1-5): EPEVTQTPSHQVTQMGQEVILRCVPISNHLYFYWYRQILGQKVEFLVSFYNNEISEKSEIFDDQFSVERPDGSNFTLKIRSTKLEDSAMYFCASSEARTGTGGNQPQHFGDGTRLSIL.

The V and J genes are TRBV5-1 and TRBJ2-3, with 8 positions matching TRBD2. CDR1 SGHRS and CDR2 YFSETQ come from the germline V gene. The trim removed 3 bases at V and 0 bases at J, leaving 3 bases unmatched. This CDR3 has 15 residues. This chain's CDR3 is CASSSLAVSTDTQYF. CDR3 coding DNA: TGCGCCAGCAGCTCACTAGCGGTTAGCACAGATACGCAGTATTTT. The entire variable domain, with the rest obtained from reference TRBV5-1 and TRBJ2-3, is as follows: KAGVTQTPRYLIKTRGQQVTLSCSPISGHRSVSWYQQTPGQGLQFLFEYFSETQRNKGNFPGRFSGRQFSNSRSEMNVSTLELGDSALYLCASSSLAVSTDTQYFGPGTRLTVL.

This clone was detected once. CDR3 nucleotide sequence: TGTGCCATTTCCGGGACTCAAGTTCTGGAAGCTTTCTTT. Protein: CAISGTQVLEAFF. This chain uses TRBV10-3 with TRBJ1-1, with D tentatively TRBD1 (5 bases). V gave up 9 bases and J gave up 8 bases, with 19 bases separating them. The germline V gene encodes CDR1 ENHRY and CDR2 SYGVKD. CDR3 length: 13 amino acids.

This chain uses TRBV5-6 with TRBJ1-2, with TRBD1 matching 8 bases. The V gene end was trimmed by 6 bases and the J gene end by 2 bases; junction bases not matched to a gene: 9. This CDR3 spans 15 amino acids. Germline CDR1 and CDR2: SGHDT and YYEEEE. The CDR3 protein is CASTIRGPKNYGYTF. In DNA, the CDR3 is TGTGCCAGCACCATCAGGGGGCCTAAGAACTATGGCTACACCTTC.

The chain carries TRBV15 and TRBJ2-5, with D possibly being TRBD2 (6 bases). With 1 base removed from V and 0 bases from J, the gap between germline ends came to 9 bases. The CDR3 sequence is 15 residues long. Germline V gives CDR1 LNHNV, CDR2 YYDKDF (reference sequence). CDR3 sequence reads: CATSRGASDQETQYF. In nucleotides, the CDR3 is TGTGCCACCAGCAGAGGGGCTAGCGACCAAGAGACCCAGTACTTC.

The chain combines TRBV9 with TRBJ2-1; a possible D gene is TRBD2 (6 bases). Looked up from germline, CDR1 is SGDLS and CDR2 is YYNGEE. The length of the CDR3 is 16 residues. V lost 3 bases and J lost 0, with 13 bases in between. CDR3 DNA sequence: TGTGCCAGCAGCGCTAGAGGTAGCGGCTCCTACAATGAGCAGTTCTTC. The encoded protein is CASSARGSGSYNEQFF.

Regarding this clone: This sample includes further DNA sequences coding for the same CDR3. The chain is built from TRBV9 and TRBJ2-7; possibly TRBD2 for D (5 bases). Germline assignment: CDR1 SGDLS and CDR2 YYNGEE. V lost 0 bases to trimming and J lost 0 bases, with 10 bases between them. The CDR3 consists of 15 residues. The CDR3 loop reads CASSVGSGSSYEQYF. CDR3 bases: TGTGCCAGCAGCGTAGGGTCTGGGAGCTCCTACGAGCAGTACTTC.

The chain has TRBV15 and TRBJ2-1; TRBD2 matches 15 bases. The germline V gene encodes CDR1 LNHNV and CDR2 YYDKDF (reference sequence). The CDR3 contains 16 residues. Losses at the gene ends were 5 bases for V and 9 bases for J; bases not matched to a gene: 8. The CDR3 is CATSPRTSGGAFEQFF. The CDR3 DNA reads as TGTGCCACCAGCCCCCGGACTAGCGGGGGGGCGTTTGAGCAGTTCTTC.

The chain joins TRBV5-1 to TRBJ1-5; D remains ambiguous. Trimming removed 2 bases from V and 7 bases from J, with 10 bases in between. The V gene's germline CDR1 is SGHRS and CDR2 YFSETQ. This CDR3 contains 13 residues. In DNA, the CDR3 is TGCGCCAGCAGCTTCTTCACCGAACAGCCCCAGCATTTT. This translates into CASSFFTEQPQHF.

This clone was detected only a few times. The CDR3 spells CASRRAAYTYEQYF. The CDR3 DNA follows: TGTGCCAGCAGACGGGCGGCCTATACCTACGAGCAGTACTTC. The chain has TRBV28 and TRBJ2-7; D is uncertain. Trimming cost V 6 bases and J 2 bases, with 14 bases left between them. The CDR3 loop spans 14 amino acids. Germline lookup yields CDR1 MDHEN and CDR2 SYDVKM.

The rearrangement uses TRBV10-3 and TRBJ2-3; TRBD2 might be the D (7 bases). In germline, CDR1 is ENHRY, CDR2 SYGVKD. This CDR3 has 15 amino acids. The V end was cut by 6 bases, the J end by 2 bases, with 15 bases between. DNA of the CDR3: TGTGCCATCAGCTCATTAGGGGGGGCCACAGATACGCAGTATTTT. This sequence encodes CAISSLGGATDTQYF.

V usage is TRBV7-2 and J usage is TRBJ1-2, with D maybe TRBD1 (6 bases). The CDR3 consists of 16 residues. Germline V lookup: CDR1 SGHTA, CDR2 FQGNSA. Trimming removed 7 bases from V and 0 bases from J, with 18 bases in between. The CDR3, as DNA: TGTGCCAGCACCATTATTGGGGGCGGGACTAACTATGGCTACACCTTC. Translating it yields CASTIIGGGTNYGYTF.

This chain uses TRBV9 with TRBJ2-2; D is perhaps TRBD1 (6 bases). The CDR3 totals 15 residues. The germline V gene encodes CDR1 SGDLS and CDR2 YYNGEE. V was trimmed by 4 bases and J by 0 bases, leaving 10 bases between them. CDR3 nucleotide sequence: TGTGCCAGCAGCTCCCGGACAGCGAACACCGGGGAGCTGTTTTTT. This codes for CASSSRTANTGELFF.

The rearrangement joins TRBV19 to TRBJ1-4, with D perhaps TRBD1 (5 bases). The germline gives CDR1 LNHDA, CDR2 SQIVND (reference sequence). CDR3 size: 17 residues. V was shortened by 3 bases and J by 0 bases, with 14 bases between the two germline ends. This CDR3 is CASSIAPGGATNEKLFF. The CDR3, as DNA: TGTGCCAGTAGTATCGCCCCGGGGGGAGCAACTAATGAAAAACTGTTTTTT.

This clone was seen a few times. This chain links TRBV15 with TRBJ1-4; TRBD1 is a possible D gene (5 bases). V was pared by 4 bases and J by 6 bases, with 15 bases between. The germline CDR1 and CDR2 sequences are LNHNV and YYDKDF (reference sequence). This CDR3 is built from 15 residues. The CDR3 DNA reads as TGTGCCACCAGCACACTCGGGACTGCGGATGAAAAACTGTTTTTT. It is translated as CATSTLGTADEKLFF.

V is TRBV11-2 and J is TRBJ1-2, with 8 nucleotides matching TRBD1. V lost 4 bases to trimming and J lost 7 bases; unmatched junction nucleotides: 14. The CDR3 has 16 amino acids. Germline V CDR1 and CDR2: SGHAT, FQNNGV. The CDR3 DNA reads TGTGCCAGCAGCTCCGGGACAGGACTTTCATTAGGTGGCTACACCTTC. Its translation is CASSSGTGLSLGGYTF.

V is TRBV7-2 and J is TRBJ2-7; 7 bases fit TRBD1. The V segment lost 3 bases and the J segment 3 bases; nucleotides outside the gene matches: 5. This CDR3 has 14 amino acids. CDR1 is SGHTA, CDR2 FQGNSA, per germline. The DNA for the CDR3 is TGTGCCAGCAGCTTTACAGGGGCGGGCTACGAGCAGTACTTC. It is translated as CASSFTGAGYEQYF.